Below, 8 T cell receptor beta chains from the same sample are listed, as sequenced in a study of T-cell reconstitution after alpha-beta-depleted transplantation in children. Unique molecular identifiers were incorporated during preparation of the TCRbeta library. MiXCR, applied by TCRdb to the PCR reads, yields one record per CDR3 protein. Altogether 300,000 or so distinct CDR3 sequences are present, about 10% being singletons, with the ten largest covering 10%. Specimen: PBMCs from the stem cell graft donor, collected from the stem cell graft. Receptor source: a human donor who donated a stem cell graft to a child with SCID.

This clonotype was counted only a few times. The V and J genes are TRBV6-5 and TRBJ2-1; D perhaps matches TRBD1 (7 bases). CDR3 length: 16 residues. CDR1 and CDR2 (germline): MNHEY, SVGAGI. V lost 2 bases to trimming and J lost 12 bases, with 23 bases between them. The CDR3 here is CASSYTQGVGRKVQFF. The CDR3 nucleotides are TGTGCCAGCAGTTACACGCAGGGGGTAGGGAGGAAGGTGCAGTTCTTC.

The table lists this clonotype with a few counts. CDR3 loop: CASSLASPLGAIPYEQYF. The CDR3 DNA is TGTGCCAGCAGTTTAGCTAGTCCTCTGGGGGCGATTCCCTACGAGCAGTACTTC. The chain combines TRBV12-3 or TRBV12-4 with TRBJ2-7; the D gene is possibly TRBD1 (6 bases). The CDR3 totals 18 residues. Trimming pared 0 bases from V and 2 bases from J, leaving 20 bases between.

A few counts support this clonotype. The genes are TRBV10-3 and TRBJ2-1; TRBD2 aligns across 12 bases. The CDR3 runs 17 residues. V was clipped by 0 bases and J by 7 bases; unmatched bases: 7. Germline lookup yields CDR1 ENHRY and CDR2 SYGVKD. DNA for the CDR3: TGTGCCATCAGTGAGTCGGCTAGCGGGGGGGCCGGGAATGAGCAGTTCTTC. It is translated as CAISESASGGAGNEQFF.

The J gene is TRBJ2-7, the V gene TRBV20-1; D ambiguous. The V end was cut by 7 bases, the J end by 0 bases, with 10 bases between. There are 12 residues in the CDR3. In germline, CDR1 is DFQATT, CDR2 SNEGSKA (reference sequence). The chain's CDR3 is CSVPSLSYEQYF. In nucleotides, the CDR3 is TGCAGTGTCCCCAGTCTCTCCTACGAGCAGTACTTC.

A few counts support this clonotype. J is TRBJ2-2 and V is TRBV5-1, with no clear D. CDR3 length: 16 amino acids. CDR1 and CDR2 from the germline V gene are SGHRS and YFSETQ. With 0 bases removed from V and 4 bases from J, the gap between germline ends came to 13 bases. CDR3 region: CASSLDPHSRTGELFF. The CDR3 region has the DNA TGCGCCAGCAGCTTGGACCCACACAGCCGCACCGGGGAGCTGTTTTTT.

This clonotype was detected a few times. This chain links TRBV5-1 with TRBJ2-5; either TRBD1 or TRBD2 may supply D (5 bases each). This CDR3 contains 16 residues. V lost 2 bases and J 4 bases, leaving 18 bases between the germline ends. Per the germline V gene, CDR1 is SGHRS and CDR2 is YFSETQ. In DNA form, the CDR3 reads TGCGCCAGCAGCTTATCCCTAGCCGGGACCTCAGAGACCCAGTACTTC. This gives the protein CASSLSLAGTSETQYF.

V usage is TRBV27 and J usage is TRBJ2-1; 10 nucleotides match TRBD2. From germline, CDR1 is MNHEY and CDR2 SMNVEV (reference sequence). Germline trimming cut 6 bases from V and 9 bases from J; bases unmatched to any gene: 11. The CDR3 has 15 residues. The CDR3 here is CASSQAGGPFFEQFF. CDR3 in DNA: TGTGCCAGCAGCCAAGCGGGGGGGCCGTTTTTTGAGCAGTTCTTC.

The chain uses TRBV12-3 or TRBV12-4 and TRBJ2-7, with 8 bases lining up with TRBD1. Trimming cost V 6 bases and J 3 bases; bases outside gene matches: 4. The CDR3 is 13 amino acids. CDR3 sequence (DNA): TGTGCCAGCAGATATGACAGGGGCTACGAGCAGTACTTC. Its protein is CASRYDRGYEQYF.